This record concerns one TCR beta chain sequence. No antigen is known for it. This CDR3 has 15 amino acids. Trimming cost V 8 bases and J 2 bases, with 18 bases left between them. TCRdb re-called the reads through MiXCR, storing one row per CDR3 protein. Of some 400,000 distinct CDR3 sequences listed, approximately 18% are singletons. The data originate from a study of T cell repertoires in cytomegalovirus infection. About the study: Indications came from public TCR beta signatures; they pointed to CMV infection and to a matching HLA type. General observations from the study: Identification of carriers of CMV plus the relevant HLA was achieved through cumulative public TCR beta family frequency. The ex vivo response was dominated by HLA-C-restricted CMV-specific TCR beta clonotypes.

The chain uses TRBV12-3 or TRBV12-4 and TRBJ2-5; no reliable D call. Sample: PBMCs. This sequence originates from a human donor in good health (CMV status not recorded). Some clones in this sample may be carry-over from other donors' samples. The CDR3 DNA reads as TGTGCCAGCGCTAGATATACAGCATTACAAGAGACCCAGTACTTC. Its protein product is CASARYTALQETQYF.